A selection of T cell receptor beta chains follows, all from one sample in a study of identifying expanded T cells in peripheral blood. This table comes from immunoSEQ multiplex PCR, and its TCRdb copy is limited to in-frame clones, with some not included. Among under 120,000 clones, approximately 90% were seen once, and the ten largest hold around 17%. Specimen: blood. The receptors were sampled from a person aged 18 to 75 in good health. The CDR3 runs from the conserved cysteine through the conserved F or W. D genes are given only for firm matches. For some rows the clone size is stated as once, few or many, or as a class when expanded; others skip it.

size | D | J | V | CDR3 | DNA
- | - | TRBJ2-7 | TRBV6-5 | CASSYSAYEQYF | TGTGCCAGCAGTTACTCGGCCTACGAGCAGTACTTC
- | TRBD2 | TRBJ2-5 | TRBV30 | CAWSLPGLAAGGTQYF | TGTGCCTGGAGTCTACCGGGACTAGCGGCGGGGGGGACCCAGTACTTC
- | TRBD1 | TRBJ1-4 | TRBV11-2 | CASSLMGQGLGMLFF | TGTGCCAGCAGCTTAATGGGACAGGGCCTCGGTATGCTGTTTTTT
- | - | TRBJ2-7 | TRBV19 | CASANEGRRFVYEQYF | TGTGCCAGTGCGAACGAGGGGCGCCGTTTTGTTTACGAGCAGTACTTC
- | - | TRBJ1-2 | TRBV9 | CASSVDKGVTVIGQTFGYTF | TGTGCCAGCAGCGTAGATAAAGGGGTCACGGTAATCGGACAGACCTTCGGCTACACCTTC
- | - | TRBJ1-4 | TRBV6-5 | CASRPAARNEKLFF | TGTGCCAGCAGACCAGCAGCCAGAAATGAAAAACTGTTTTTT
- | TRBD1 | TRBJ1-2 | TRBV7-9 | CASSLGQGDYGYTF | TGTGCCAGCAGCTTAGGTCAGGGGGACTATGGCTACACCTTC
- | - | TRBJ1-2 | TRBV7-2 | CASSSGRLYGYTF | TGTGCCAGCAGCTCGGGGCGGCTCTATGGCTACACCTTC
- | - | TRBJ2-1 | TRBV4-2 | CASSQTHSYNEQFF | TGTGCCAGCAGCCAAACACACTCCTACAATGAGCAGTTCTTC
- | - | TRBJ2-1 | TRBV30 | CAWSVRSEQFF | TGTGCCTGGAGTGTAAGGAGTGAGCAGTTCTTC
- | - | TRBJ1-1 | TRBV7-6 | CASSDGENTEAFF | TGTGCCAGCAGCGACGGAGAGAACACTGAAGCTTTCTTT
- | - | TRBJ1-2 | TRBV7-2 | CASSYDLYGYTF | TGTGCCAGCAGCTATGACCTGTATGGCTACACCTTC
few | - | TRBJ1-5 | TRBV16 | CASSRGDLNQPQHF | TGTGCCAGCAGCCGGGGGGACCTTAATCAGCCCCAGCATTTT
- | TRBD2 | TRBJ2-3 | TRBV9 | CASSPSGLAGGTDTQYF | TGTGCCAGCAGCCCCAGCGGACTAGCGGGGGGCACAGATACGCAGTATTTT
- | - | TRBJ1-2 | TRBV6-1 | CASSEAGIPRANYGYTF | TGTGCCAGCAGTGAAGCGGGGATCCCGAGGGCTAACTATGGCTACACCTTC
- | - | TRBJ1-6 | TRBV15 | CATSRDLGGGSRSSPLHF | TGTGCCACCAGCAGAGATCTGGGGGGAGGTTCTAGGAGTTCACCCCTCCACTTT
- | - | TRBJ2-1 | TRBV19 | CASRGAEQFF | TGTGCCAGTAGGGGGGCGGAGCAGTTCTTC
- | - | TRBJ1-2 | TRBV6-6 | CASSYSPKGYGYTF | TGTGCCAGCAGTTACTCTCCGAAGGGCTATGGCTACACCTTC
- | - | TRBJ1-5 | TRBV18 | CASSPPGRNQPQHF | TGTGCCAGCTCACCCCCAGGGCGCAATCAGCCCCAGCATTTT
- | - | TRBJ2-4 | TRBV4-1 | CASSQEPLAKNIQYF | TGCGCCAGCAGCCAAGAACCGTTAGCCAAAAACATTCAGTACTTC
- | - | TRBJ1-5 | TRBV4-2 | CASSQEVMVDSNQPQHF | TGTGCCAGCAGCCAAGAGGTTATGGTTGATAGCAATCAGCCCCAGCATTTT
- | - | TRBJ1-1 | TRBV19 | CASSIAGRHAEAFF | TGTGCCAGTAGTATAGCTGGTCGGCACGCTGAAGCTTTCTTT
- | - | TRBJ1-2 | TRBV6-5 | CASSPTGSHIGYTF | TGTGCCAGCAGTCCAACAGGATCCCATATAGGCTACACCTTC
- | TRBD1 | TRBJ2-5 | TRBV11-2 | CASSSGQARGTQYF | TGTGCCAGCAGCTCGGGACAGGCTCGGGGGACCCAGTACTTC
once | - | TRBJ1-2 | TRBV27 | CASRDVSYGYTF | TGTGCCAGCAGGGACGTTTCCTATGGCTACACCTTC
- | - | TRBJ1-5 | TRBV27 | CASSGVGGPQHF | TGTGCCAGCAGTGGGGTGGGGGGGCCCCAGCATTTT
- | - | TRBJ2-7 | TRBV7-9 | CASSSLMGRTYEQYF | TGTGCCAGCAGCTCCCTAATGGGGAGGACCTACGAGCAGTACTTC
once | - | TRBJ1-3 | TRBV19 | CASSPFILSGNTIYF | TGTGCCAGTAGTCCCTTCATTCTCTCTGGAAACACCATATATTTT
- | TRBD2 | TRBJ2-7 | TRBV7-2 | CASSSGTSGPYEQYF | TGTGCCAGCAGCTCTGGGACTAGCGGACCCTACGAGCAGTACTTC
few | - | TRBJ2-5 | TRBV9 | CASSVGGPQETQYF | TGTGCCAGCAGCGTCGGGGGGCCCCAAGAGACCCAGTACTTC
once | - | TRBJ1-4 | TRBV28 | CASSLHRATNEKLFF | TGTGCCAGCAGTCTCCACAGGGCAACTAATGAAAAACTGTTTTTT
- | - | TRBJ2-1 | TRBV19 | CASSIMVSSYNEQFF | TGTGCCAGTAGTATTATGGTTAGCTCCTACAATGAGCAGTTCTTC
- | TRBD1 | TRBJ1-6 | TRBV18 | CASSKGTVYNSPLHF | TGTGCCAGCTCCAAGGGGACAGTCTATAATTCACCCCTCCACTTT
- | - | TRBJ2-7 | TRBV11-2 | CASSLGGVVEQYF | TGTGCCAGCAGCTTAGGAGGGGTGGTCGAGCAGTACTTC
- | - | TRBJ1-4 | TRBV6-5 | CASSSPGGDGEKLFF | TGTGCCAGCAGTTCCCCGGGCGGGGACGGTGAAAAACTGTTTTTT
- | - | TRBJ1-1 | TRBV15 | CATSIGPAEAFF | TGTGCCACCAGTATAGGGCCGGCTGAAGCTTTCTTT
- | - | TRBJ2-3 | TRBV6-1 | CASSEWDRVADTQYF | TGTGCCAGCAGTGAATGGGACCGGGTGGCAGATACGCAGTATTTT
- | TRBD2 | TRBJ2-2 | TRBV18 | CASSPWRGASYTGELFF | TGTGCCAGCTCACCGTGGCGGGGGGCCTCCTACACCGGGGAGCTGTTTTTT
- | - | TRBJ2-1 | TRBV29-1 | CSSGDLKNEQFF | TGCAGCTCAGGGGACCTTAAGAATGAGCAGTTCTTC
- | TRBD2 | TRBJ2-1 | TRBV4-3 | CASSQDPSGGWDRNEQFF | TGCGCCAGCAGCCAAGATCCTAGCGGGGGATGGGATCGGAATGAGCAGTTCTTC
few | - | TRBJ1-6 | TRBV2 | CASSERELPHF | TGTGCCAGCAGTGAAAGGGAACTCCCCCACTTT
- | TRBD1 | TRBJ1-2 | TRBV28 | CASSSMGQAIYGYTF | TGTGCCAGCAGTTCTATGGGACAGGCCATCTATGGCTACACCTTC
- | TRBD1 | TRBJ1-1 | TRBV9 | CASSVGGTGSTEAFF | TGTGCCAGCAGCGTAGGGGGGACAGGGAGCACTGAAGCTTTCTTT
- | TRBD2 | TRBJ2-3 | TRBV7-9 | CASSESGGGQDTQYF | TGTGCCAGCAGCGAGAGCGGGGGGGGGCAAGATACGCAGTATTTT
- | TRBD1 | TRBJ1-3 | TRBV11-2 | CASSFGTGASGNTIYF | TGTGCCAGCAGCTTTGGGACAGGGGCCTCTGGAAACACCATATATTTT
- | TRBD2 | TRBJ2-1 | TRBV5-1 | CASSLGASGALTYNEQFF | TGCGCCAGCAGCTTGGGGGCTAGCGGGGCCCTAACTTACAATGAGCAGTTCTTC
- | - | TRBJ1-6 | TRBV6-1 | CASSEARAVYNSPLHF | TGTGCCAGCAGTGAAGCGCGAGCTGTATATAATTCACCCCTCCACTTT
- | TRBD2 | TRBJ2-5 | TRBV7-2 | CASSFGLARETQYF | TGTGCCAGCAGCTTTGGACTAGCTAGGGAGACCCAGTACTTC